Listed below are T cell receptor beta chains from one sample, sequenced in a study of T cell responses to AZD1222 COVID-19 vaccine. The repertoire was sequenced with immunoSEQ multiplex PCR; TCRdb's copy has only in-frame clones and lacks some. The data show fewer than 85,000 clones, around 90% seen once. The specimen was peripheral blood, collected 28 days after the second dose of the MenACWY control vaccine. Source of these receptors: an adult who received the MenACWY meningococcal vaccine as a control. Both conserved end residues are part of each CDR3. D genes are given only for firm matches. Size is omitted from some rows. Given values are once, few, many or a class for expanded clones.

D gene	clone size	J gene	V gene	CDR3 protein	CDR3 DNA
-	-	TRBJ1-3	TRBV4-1	CASSQGNRYSGNTIYF	TGCGCCAGCAGCCAAGGAAACAGATACTCTGGAAACACCATATATTTT
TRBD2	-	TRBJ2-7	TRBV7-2	CASSLGGTSGGSSYEQYF	TGTGCCAGCAGCTTGGGCGGGACTAGCGGGGGGAGTAGTTACGAGCAGTACTTC
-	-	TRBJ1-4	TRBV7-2	CASSPNPQGLGEKLFF	TGTGCCAGCAGCCCCAATCCTCAGGGTCTAGGTGAAAAACTGTTTTTT
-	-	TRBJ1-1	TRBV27	CASSLYGVGTEAFF	TGTGCCAGCAGTTTATATGGGGTTGGCACTGAAGCTTTCTTT
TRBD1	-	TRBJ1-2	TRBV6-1	CASRLRDRDGYTF	TGTGCCAGCAGGCTCCGGGACAGGGATGGCTACACCTTC
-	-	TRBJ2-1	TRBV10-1	CASSAVTLASYNEQFF	TGCGCCAGCAGTGCAGTAACTCTAGCATCCTACAATGAGCAGTTCTTC
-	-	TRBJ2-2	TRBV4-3	CASSQASNGELFF	TGCGCCAGCAGCCAAGCTTCCAACGGGGAGCTGTTTTTT
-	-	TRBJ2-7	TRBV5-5	CASSFNYYEQYF	TGTGCCAGCAGCTTCAATTACTACGAGCAGTACTTC
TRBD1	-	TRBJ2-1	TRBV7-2	CASSPGQGRNEQFF	TGTGCCAGCAGCCCGGGACAGGGAAGGAATGAGCAGTTCTTC
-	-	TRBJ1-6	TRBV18	CASSPQADSPLHF	TGTGCCAGCTCACCACAGGCAGACTCACCCCTCCACTTT
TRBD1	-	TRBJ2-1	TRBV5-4	CASSLAGTGGNEQFF	TGTGCCAGCAGCTTAGCCGGGACAGGGGGCAATGAGCAGTTCTTC
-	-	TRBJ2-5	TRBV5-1	CASFLGPPPETQYF	TGCGCCAGCTTCCTGGGACCACCCCCCGAGACCCAGTACTTC
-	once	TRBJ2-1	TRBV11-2	CASSLDPGDDEQFF	TGTGCCAGCAGCTTAGACCCTGGGGATGATGAGCAGTTCTTC
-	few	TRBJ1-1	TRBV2	CASSEDGGTTEAFF	TGTGCCAGCAGTGAAGACGGGGGCACCACTGAAGCTTTCTTT
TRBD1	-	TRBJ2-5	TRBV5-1	CASRAPGGPEGETQYF	TGCGCCAGCAGGGCTCCAGGGGGCCCAGAGGGCGAGACCCAGTACTTC
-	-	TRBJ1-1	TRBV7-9	CASSAMQGLGEAFF	TGTGCCAGCAGCGCCATGCAGGGGTTGGGTGAAGCTTTCTTT
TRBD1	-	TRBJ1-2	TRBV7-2	CASSLGQGEGYTF	TGTGCCAGCAGCTTAGGACAGGGGGAAGGCTACACCTTC
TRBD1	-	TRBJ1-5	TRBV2	CASSGTGLNQPQHF	TGTGCCAGCAGTGGGACAGGGTTGAATCAGCCCCAGCATTTT
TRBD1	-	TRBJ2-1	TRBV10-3	CAISEPGTGDEEQFF	TGTGCCATCAGTGAGCCAGGGACAGGGGATGAGGAGCAGTTCTTC
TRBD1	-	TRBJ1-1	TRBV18	CASSPATGANTEAFF	TGTGCCAGCTCACCGGCGACAGGGGCGAACACTGAAGCTTTCTTT
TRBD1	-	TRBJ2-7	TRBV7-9	CASSPRGQGAYEQYF	TGTGCCAGCAGCCCGAGGGGGCAGGGAGCTTACGAGCAGTACTTC
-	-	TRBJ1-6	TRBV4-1	CASSQTQTRERNSPLHF	TGCGCCAGCAGCCAGACGCAAACCAGGGAGAGGAATTCACCCCTCCACTTT
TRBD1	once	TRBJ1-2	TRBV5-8	CASSLLTGTYGYTF	TGTGCCAGCAGCTTGTTGACAGGGACCTATGGCTACACCTTC
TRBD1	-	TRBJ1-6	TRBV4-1	CASSQEGQSSYNSPLHF	TGCGCCAGCAGCCAAGAGGGACAGAGCTCCTATAATTCACCCCTCCACTTT
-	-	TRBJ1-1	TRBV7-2	CASSTDSSNTEAFF	TGTGCCAGCAGCACCGACAGCTCTAACACTGAAGCTTTCTTT
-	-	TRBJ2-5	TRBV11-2	CASSLATQETQYF	TGTGCCAGCAGCCTAGCTACCCAAGAGACCCAGTACTTC
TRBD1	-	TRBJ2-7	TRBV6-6	CASSPTGGRAYEQYF	TGTGCCAGCAGCCCGACAGGGGGAAGGGCCTACGAGCAGTACTTC
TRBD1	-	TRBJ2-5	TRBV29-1	CSVGAGQAKETQYF	TGCAGCGTTGGGGCCGGACAGGCGAAAGAGACCCAGTACTTC
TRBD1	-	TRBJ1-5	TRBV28	CASSLGGSSNQPQHF	TGTGCCAGCAGTCTAGGGGGCTCAAGCAATCAGCCCCAGCATTTT
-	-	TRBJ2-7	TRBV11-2	CASSQGWGTPSEQYF	TGTGCCAGCAGTCAAGGTTGGGGGACACCCTCCGAGCAGTACTTC
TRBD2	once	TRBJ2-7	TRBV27	CASSLNTGGEQYF	TGTGCCAGCAGTTTAAATACGGGGGGCGAGCAGTACTTC
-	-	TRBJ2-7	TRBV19	CASSIQKGYEQYF	TGTGCCAGTAGTATCCAGAAGGGCTACGAGCAGTACTTC
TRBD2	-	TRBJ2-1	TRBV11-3	CASSPRAGVNEQFF	TGTGCCAGCAGCCCAAGGGCGGGGGTCAATGAGCAGTTCTTC
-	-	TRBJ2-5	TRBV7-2	CASSLVGGPQETQYF	TGTGCCAGCAGCTTAGTAGGAGGGCCCCAAGAGACCCAGTACTTC
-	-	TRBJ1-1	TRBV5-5	CATVKDSLVNTEAFF	TGTGCCACCGTAAAGGACAGTTTAGTGAACACTGAAGCTTTCTTT
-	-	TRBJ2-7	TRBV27	CASSLGGSTGYEQYF	TGTGCCAGCAGTTTGGGGGGATCAACAGGTTACGAGCAGTACTTC
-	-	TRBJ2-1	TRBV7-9	CASSVGTHNEQFF	TGTGCCAGCAGCGTGGGGACACACAATGAGCAGTTCTTC
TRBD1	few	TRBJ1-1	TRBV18	CASSPPNTGGNEAFF	TGTGCCAGCTCACCACCGAACACAGGGGGTAATGAAGCTTTCTTT
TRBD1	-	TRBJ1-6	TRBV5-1	CASSLEGQRNSPLHF	TGCGCCAGCAGCTTGGAGGGACAGAGAAATTCACCCCTCCACTTT
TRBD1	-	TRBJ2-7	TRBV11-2	CASSSYRDRAHEQYF	TGTGCCAGCAGCTCATACCGGGACAGGGCCCACGAGCAGTACTTC
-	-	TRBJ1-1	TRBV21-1	CASSLTRGLNTEAFF	TGTGCCAGCAGCCTAACCAGGGGCCTGAACACTGAAGCTTTCTTT
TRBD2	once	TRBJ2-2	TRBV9	CASSVALAGNTGELFF	TGTGCCAGCAGCGTAGCTCTAGCGGGGAACACCGGGGAGCTGTTTTTT
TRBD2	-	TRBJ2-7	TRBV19	CASSGGARGYEQYF	TGTGCCAGTAGCGGGGGGGCACGGGGTTACGAGCAGTACTTC
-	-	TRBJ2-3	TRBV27	CASSSNPRVSTDTQYF	TGTGCCAGCAGTTCTAACCCGCGGGTGTCAACAGATACGCAGTATTTT
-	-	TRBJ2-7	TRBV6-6	CASSYSGGEQYF	TGTGCCAGCAGTTACTCAGGGGGTGAGCAGTACTTC
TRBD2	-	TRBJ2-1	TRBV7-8	CASSLTLAGRTNEQFF	TGTGCCAGCAGCCTTACACTAGCGGGGCGAACCAATGAGCAGTTCTTC
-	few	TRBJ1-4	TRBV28	CASSLWGDTTNEKLFF	TGTGCCAGCAGTTTATGGGGGGATACAACTAATGAAAAACTGTTTTTT